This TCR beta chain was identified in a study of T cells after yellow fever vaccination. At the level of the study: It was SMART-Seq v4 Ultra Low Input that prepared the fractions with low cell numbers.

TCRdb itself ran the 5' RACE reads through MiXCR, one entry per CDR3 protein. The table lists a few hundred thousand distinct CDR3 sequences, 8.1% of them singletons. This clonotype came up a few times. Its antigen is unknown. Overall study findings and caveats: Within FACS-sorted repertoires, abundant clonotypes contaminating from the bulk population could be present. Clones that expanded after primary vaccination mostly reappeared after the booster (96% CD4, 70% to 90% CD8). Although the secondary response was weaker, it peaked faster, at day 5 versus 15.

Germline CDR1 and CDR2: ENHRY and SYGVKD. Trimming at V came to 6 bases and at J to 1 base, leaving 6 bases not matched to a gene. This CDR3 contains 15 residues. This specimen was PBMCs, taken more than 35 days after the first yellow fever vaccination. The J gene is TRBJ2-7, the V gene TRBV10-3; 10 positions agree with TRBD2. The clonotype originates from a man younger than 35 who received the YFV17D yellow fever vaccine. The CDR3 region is CAISSSGGTSYEQYF. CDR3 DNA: TGTGCCATCAGCTCTAGCGGGGGTACTTCCTACGAGCAGTACTTC.